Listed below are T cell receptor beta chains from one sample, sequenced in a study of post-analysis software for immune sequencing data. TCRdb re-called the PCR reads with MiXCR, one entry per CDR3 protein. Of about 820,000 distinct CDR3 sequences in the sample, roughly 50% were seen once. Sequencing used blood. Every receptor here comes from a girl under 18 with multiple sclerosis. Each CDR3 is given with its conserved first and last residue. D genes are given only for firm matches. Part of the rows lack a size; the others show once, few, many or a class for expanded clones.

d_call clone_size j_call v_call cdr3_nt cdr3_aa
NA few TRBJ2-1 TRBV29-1 TGCAGCGTTGGGACCCAGCGGCGAGACTATGAGCAGTTCTTC CSVGTQRRDYEQFF
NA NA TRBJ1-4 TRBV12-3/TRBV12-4 TGTGCCAGCAGCTCCGTAGTTAATGAAAAACTGTTTTTT CASSSVVNEKLFF
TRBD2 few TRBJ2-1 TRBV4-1 TGCGCCAGCAGCAAGACCGGGACTAGCGGGTCCTACAATGAGCAGTTCTTC CASSKTGTSGSYNEQFF
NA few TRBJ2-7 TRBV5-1 TGCGCCAGCAGCCGGGCCCTAGGCAACCACGAGCAGTACTTC CASSRALGNHEQYF
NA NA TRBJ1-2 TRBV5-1 TGCGCCAGCAGCTTGGAAGGCGGGCGACGAGTCAATAACTATGGCTACACCTTC CASSLEGGRRVNNYGYTF
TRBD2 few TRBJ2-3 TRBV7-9 TGTGCCAGCAGCTTGTCTAGCGGGAGTGCAGATACGCAGTATTTT CASSLSSGSADTQYF
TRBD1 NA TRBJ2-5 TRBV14 TGTGCCAGCAGCCAAACTACAGGGGCTCAAGAGACCCAGTACTTC CASSQTTGAQETQYF
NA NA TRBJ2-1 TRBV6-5 TGTGCCGCGCGGGGCCGTTACAATGAGCAGTTCTTC CAARGRYNEQFF
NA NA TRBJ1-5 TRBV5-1 TGCGCCAGCAGATTTTCGGCAGAGGATAGCAATCAGCCCCAGCATTTT CASRFSAEDSNQPQHF
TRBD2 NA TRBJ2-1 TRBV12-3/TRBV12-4 TGTGCCAGCAGTTCAAAGAGTCCGGGACTAACCTACAATGAGCAGTTCTTC CASSSKSPGLTYNEQFF
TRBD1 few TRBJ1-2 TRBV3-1 TGTGCCAGCACCACCGGGACAGGAACTAACTATGGCTACACCTTC CASTTGTGTNYGYTF
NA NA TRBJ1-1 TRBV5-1 TGCGCCAGCAGCTTGGCAGATGGAGCTTTCTTT CASSLADGAFF
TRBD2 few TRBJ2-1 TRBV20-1 TGCAGTGCTAGAGATCGTCTTCGCGGCGGGGGGGAGTTCTTC CSARDRLRGGGEFF
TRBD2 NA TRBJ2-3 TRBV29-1 TGCAGCGTTGAGGGACTAGCGGGATTGCCAGATACGCAGTATTTT CSVEGLAGLPDTQYF
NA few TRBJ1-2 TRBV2 TGTGCCAGCAGATTGCAGGGGTCGGACTATGGCTACACCTTC CASRLQGSDYGYTF
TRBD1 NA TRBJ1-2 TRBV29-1 TGCAGCGCTCCGACAGGGGCCTATGGCTACACCTTC CSAPTGAYGYTF
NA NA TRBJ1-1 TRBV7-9 TGTGCCAGCAGCTCACACGGGGGCACTGAAGCTTTCTTT CASSSHGGTEAFF
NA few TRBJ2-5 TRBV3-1 TGTGCCAGCAGCCCTCCAGCGCCGAGGGAGACCCAGTACTTC CASSPPAPRETQYF
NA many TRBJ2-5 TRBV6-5 TGTGCCACCTCGAACCGGGACGCTCAAGAGACCCAGTACTTC CATSNRDAQETQYF
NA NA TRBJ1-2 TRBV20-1 TGCAGTGCTAGAGATAGGGGGGGGCGCGAGAGGGGCTACACCTTC CSARDRGGRERGYTF
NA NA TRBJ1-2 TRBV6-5 TGTGCCAGCAGTTACGGCCTGTTCTATGGCTACACCTTC CASSYGLFYGYTF
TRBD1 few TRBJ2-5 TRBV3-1 TGTGCCAGCCGACAGGGCGGGGAGACCCAGTACTTC CASRQGGETQYF
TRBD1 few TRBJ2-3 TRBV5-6 TGTGCCAGCAGCCCCGGGACAGGGGGCATTCGGGATACGCAGTATTTT CASSPGTGGIRDTQYF
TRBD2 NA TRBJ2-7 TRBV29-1 TGCAGCGCTGGTCTTGGGACTAGCTCCTACAATGAGCAGTACTTC CSAGLGTSSYNEQYF
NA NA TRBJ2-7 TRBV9 TGTGCCAGCAGCGTAACAGGGTCTCCCTACGAGCAGTACTTC CASSVTGSPYEQYF
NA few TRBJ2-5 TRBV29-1 TGCAGCGTGGCTCCAGAGGTTGAGTGGACCCAGTACTTC CSVAPEVEWTQYF